This passage covers 31 T cell receptor beta chains from one sample sequenced in a study of T cells in tumors after PD-1 blockade. Here immunoSEQ multiplex PCR was the method, and the copy in TCRdb shows in-frame clones only, minus some. Here the sample spans around 49,000 clones, roughly 80% being singletons. The input for sequencing was PBMCs, taken before anti-PD-1 treatment. These TCRs come from a human donor with basal cell carcinoma.

J is TRBJ1-1 and V is TRBV5-6; 7 bases are shared with TRBD1. Per germline, CDR1 SGHDT and CDR2 YYEEEE. The CDR3 runs to 14 residues. V lost 3 bases to trimming and J lost 6 bases; unmatched junction nucleotides: 8. CDR3 region: CASSSRGGVPEAFF. The CDR3 DNA sequence: TGTGCCAGCAGCTCCAGGGGGGGAGTTCCTGAAGCTTTCTTT.

The chain employs TRBV4-1 and TRBJ1-3; TRBD1 might be the D (5 bases). This CDR3 has 16 amino acids. Deletions cut 0 bases from V and 3 bases from J, with 12 bases between. From germline, CDR1 is MGHRA and CDR2 YSYEKL. DNA for the CDR3: TGCGCCAGCAGCCAAGATCGGCCAGGGTATGGAAACACCATATATTTT. Protein product: CASSQDRPGYGNTIYF.

V gene TRBV3-1 (or the pseudogene TRBV3-2) combines with J gene TRBJ1-2, with unresolved D. The V gene's germline CDR1 is LGHDT and CDR2 YNNKEL (reference sequence). The CDR3 loop spans 12 amino acids. Trimming took off 5 bases at V and 6 bases at J, with 10 bases between the two ends. The chain's CDR3 is CASSYRTDGYTF. The CDR3 DNA follows: TGTGCCAGCAGCTATCGGACTGATGGCTACACCTTC.

The genes are TRBV4-1 and TRBJ2-5, with D perhaps matching TRBD2 (5 bases). The CDR3 covers 14 residues. V was pared by 0 bases and J by 2 bases, with 7 bases between. Germline V gene data show CDR1 as MGHRA and CDR2 as YSYEKL. The DNA for the CDR3 is TGCGCCAGCAGCCAAGAATGGACTCAAGAGACCCAGTACTTC. Translated: CASSQEWTQETQYF.

The chain has TRBV5-4 and TRBJ1-6, with D perhaps matching TRBD1 (5 bases). The V end was cut by 4 bases, the J end by 7 bases, with 9 bases between. CDR3 size: 13 residues. Germline V gene data show CDR1 as SGHNT and CDR2 as YYREEE (reference sequence). The CDR3 here is CASSQDTNSPLHF. CDR3 nucleotides: TGTGCCAGCAGCCAGGACACCAATTCACCCCTCCACTTT. Full variable domain (remainder filled in from reference TRBV5-4 and TRBJ1-6): ETGVTQSPTHLIKTRGQQVTLRCSSQSGHNTVSWYQQALGQGPQFIFQYYREEENGRGNFPPRFSGLQFPNYSSELNVNALELDDSALYLCASSQDTNSPLHFGNGTRLTVT.

The chain is built from TRBV4-1 and TRBJ1-5; D remains unclear. V was trimmed by 0 bases and J by 3 bases, leaving 6 bases between them. The CDR3 extends over 14 amino acids. Germline lookup yields CDR1 MGHRA and CDR2 YSYEKL. CDR3 residues: CASSQDRNNQPQHF. As DNA, the CDR3 is TGCGCCAGCAGCCAAGATAGGAACAATCAGCCCCAGCATTTT.

The chain is built from TRBV9 and TRBJ2-3; D uncertain. Germline loops: CDR1 SGDLS, CDR2 YYNGEE. CDR3 size: 14 residues. The V and J ends lost 0 bases and 2 bases respectively, with 7 bases between them. For the CDR3, the DNA is TGTGCCAGCAGCGTAGACCAGATCACAGATACGCAGTATTTT. It is translated as CASSVDQITDTQYF.

The chain has TRBV2 and TRBJ1-1, with a possible D match to TRBD1 (6 bases). Germline lookup yields CDR1 SNHLY and CDR2 FYNNEI. The CDR3 length is 14 residues. Trimming removed 7 bases from V and 5 bases from J, with 17 bases in between. The CDR3 DNA sequence: TGTGCCAGCACGACAGGACAAATGGGGACTGAAGCTTTCTTT. Encoded protein: CASTTGQMGTEAFF.

This clone ranks as medium-sized. J is TRBJ2-2 and V is TRBV6-1, with D possibly TRBD2 on 5 matching bases. Germline V gene data show CDR1 as MNHNS and CDR2 as SASEGT. The ends were cut back, 1 base at V and 7 bases at J, with 13 bases in the middle. There are 15 residues in the CDR3. CDR3 amino acids: CASSEVIASGGELFF. The CDR3 DNA is TGTGCCAGCAGTGAAGTAATAGCGTCGGGCGGGGAGCTGTTTTTT.

The J gene is TRBJ2-7, the V gene TRBV5-5; 7 bases are a match to TRBD1. The CDR3 spans 15 residues. From germline, CDR1 is SGHKS and CDR2 YYEKEE (reference sequence). After removal of 4 bases from V and 3 bases from J, the junction contained 10 bases not matched to a gene. The CDR3 here is CASSPGQAIDYEQYF. CDR3 in DNA: TGTGCCAGCAGCCCTGGACAGGCCATAGACTACGAGCAGTACTTC.

The chain employs TRBV7-2 and TRBJ1-6; weak D call: TRBD1 (5 bases). Trimming shortened V by 4 bases and J by 3 bases, and 7 bases separated the two germline ends. The germline CDR1 and CDR2 sequences are SGHTA and FQGNSA. The CDR3 length is 14 residues. The CDR3 nucleotides read TGTGCCAGCAGCTCCAGGGACTATAATTCACCCCTCCACTTT. It encodes CASSSRDYNSPLHF.

The chain uses TRBV4-1 and TRBJ2-7, with TRBD2 as a possible D gene (6 bases). Germline V gene lookup returns CDR1 MGHRA and CDR2 YSYEKL. The V gene lost 0 bases and the J gene lost 3 bases, with 12 bases spanning the gap. The CDR3 totals 15 residues. The CDR3 protein is CASSQESGDGYEQYF. CDR3 DNA: TGCGCCAGCAGCCAAGAATCGGGGGATGGCTACGAGCAGTACTTC.

The genes are TRBV7-2 and TRBJ2-7; D remains ambiguous. The CDR3 consists of 14 residues. Deletions cut 2 bases from V and 2 bases from J, with 10 bases between. Germline V gene lookup returns CDR1 SGHTA and CDR2 FQGNSA. CDR3 in DNA: TGTGCCAGCAGCTTACAGGTCGCCACCTACGAGCAGTACTTC. It yields the protein CASSLQVATYEQYF.

This chain joins TRBV6-5 and TRBJ2-1; a weak D match, TRBD2 (6 bases). Trimming took 5 bases from V and 4 from J, leaving 12 bases between them. The germline CDR1 and CDR2 sequences are MNHEY and SVGAGI. CDR3 size: 14 residues. The CDR3 sequence is CASSQTSQYNEQFF. The CDR3 DNA is TGTGCCAGCAGTCAGACTAGTCAGTACAATGAGCAGTTCTTC.

The rearrangement links TRBV10-3 to TRBJ1-2, with a weak D call TRBD1 (6 bases). Trimming pared 3 bases from V and 7 bases from J, leaving 18 bases between. CDR1 is ENHRY and CDR2 is SYGVKD in the germline V gene. The CDR3 totals 15 residues. CDR3: CAISDPGTIGSGYTF. Here the CDR3 DNA reads TGTGCCATCAGTGACCCTGGGACAATCGGCAGTGGCTACACCTTC.

The V and J genes are TRBV7-9 and TRBJ1-1; D unresolved. Germline assignment: CDR1 SEHNR and CDR2 FQNEAQ (reference sequence). V was clipped by 4 bases and J by 0 bases, with 12 bases between them. The CDR3 is 15 residues long. The CDR3, as DNA: TGTGCCAGCAGCTCTCCGTGGAGCATGAACACTGAAGCTTTCTTT. As protein: CASSSPWSMNTEAFF.

The chain carries TRBV30 and TRBJ2-2; D is uncertain. Germline V lookup: CDR1 GTSNPN, CDR2 SVGIG (reference sequence). The CDR3 consists of 12 residues. The V and J ends lost 2 bases and 3 bases respectively, with 4 bases between them. CDR3 residues: CAWSPYTGELFF. The CDR3 nucleotides are TGTGCCTGGAGTCCCTACACCGGGGAGCTGTTTTTT.

V is TRBV3-1 (or the pseudogene TRBV3-2) and J is TRBJ2-1; TRBD1 aligns across 7 bases. V lost 6 bases, J lost 2 bases, and 13 bases stayed unmatched. The CDR3 spans 17 residues. Germline lookup yields CDR1 LGHDT and CDR2 YNNKEL (reference sequence). Here the CDR3 reads CASRGQATSETYNEQFF. The CDR3 nucleotides are TGTGCCAGCAGAGGACAGGCAACAAGTGAGACCTACAATGAGCAGTTCTTC.

This clone appeared a single time. This chain links TRBV7-2 with TRBJ2-3, with D possibly being TRBD2 (7 bases). From germline, CDR1 is SGHTA and CDR2 FQGNSA. The germline V and J ends were trimmed by 0 bases and 3 bases, with 10 bases remaining between them. The CDR3 covers 15 residues. CDR3 amino acids: CASSLAGGRTDTQYF. As DNA, the CDR3 is TGTGCCAGCAGCTTAGCGGGGGGGCGTACAGATACGCAGTATTTT.

This chain connects TRBV19 to TRBJ1-1; D is unresolved. The CDR3 runs to 13 residues. Germline V lookup: CDR1 LNHDA, CDR2 SQIVND (reference sequence). The V end was cut by 5 bases, the J end by 0 bases, with 7 bases between. The DNA of the CDR3 is TGTGCCAGTAGTGCACGGTTGAACACTGAAGCTTTCTTT. Encoded protein: CASSARLNTEAFF. The full variable domain, with the rest looked up from reference TRBV19 and TRBJ1-1, is DGGITQSPKYLFRKEGQNVTLSCEQNLNHDAMYWYRQDPGQGLRLIYYSQIVNDFQKGDIAEGYSVSREKKESFPLTVTSAQKNPTAFYLCASSARLNTEAFFGQGTRLTVV.

The chain joins TRBV15 to TRBJ1-2, with 8 bases that match TRBD1. The V and J ends lost 3 bases and 0 bases, in that order; junction bases with no gene match: 9. CDR3 length: 17 residues. The germline CDR1 and CDR2 sequences are LNHNV and YYDKDF (reference sequence). CDR3 nucleotide sequence: TGTGCCACCAGCAGCGACAGGGGTTACGGAGCTAACTATGGCTACACCTTC. Translation gives CATSSDRGYGANYGYTF.

The chain uses TRBV5-1 and TRBJ2-7; 10 bases line up with TRBD1. Per germline, CDR1 SGHRS and CDR2 YFSETQ. J gave up 2 bases and V 3 bases, and 2 bases lay outside the gene matches. The CDR3 is made up of 14 amino acids. CDR3 loop: CASSSGTGAYEQYF. CDR3 DNA: TGCGCCAGCAGCTCCGGGACAGGGGCCTACGAGCAGTACTTC.

J is TRBJ2-7 and V is TRBV2, with a weak D call TRBD1 (6 bases). Germline values: CDR1 SNHLY, CDR2 FYNNEI. The CDR3 has 16 amino acids. Between the trimmed V and J ends, which lost 7 bases and 3 bases, there was a span of 22 bases. Written as DNA, the CDR3 is TGTGCCAGCACCGAGGGTGGGACAAGCACCCACTACGAGCAGTACTTC. Its translation is CASTEGGTSTHYEQYF.

V usage is TRBV9 and J usage is TRBJ2-3; D is possibly TRBD1 (6 bases). V was trimmed by 0 bases and J by 1 base, leaving 12 bases between them. Germline lookup yields CDR1 SGDLS and CDR2 YYNGEE. The CDR3 extends over 16 amino acids. CDR3 sequence reads: CASSVATGRGTDTQYF. The CDR3 DNA reads TGTGCCAGCAGCGTAGCGACAGGCCGGGGCACAGATACGCAGTATTTT.

The chain joins TRBV18 to TRBJ2-7, with 8 bases that match TRBD2. CDR1 and CDR2 from the germline V gene are KGHSH and LQKENI. This CDR3 is 14 amino acids long. After removal of 5 bases from V and 6 bases from J, the junction contained 9 bases not matched to a gene. The CDR3 loop is CASSSGTRIVEQYF. In nucleotides, the CDR3 is TGTGCCAGCTCATCCGGGACTAGGATAGTCGAGCAGTACTTC.

V gene TRBV27 combines with J gene TRBJ1-1; the match to TRBD1 covers 7 bases. This CDR3 region has 16 residues. With 2 bases clipped from V and 0 bases from J, the junction kept 6 bases outside the gene matches. CDR1 and CDR2 (germline): MNHEY, SMNVEV (reference sequence). The CDR3 region has the DNA TGTGCCAGCAGTTTACGCCCACAGGGGATGAACACTGAAGCTTTCTTT. It translates to CASSLRPQGMNTEAFF.

The chain has TRBV3-1 (or the pseudogene TRBV3-2) and TRBJ2-7, with 7 positions matching TRBD1. Looked up from germline, CDR1 is LGHDT and CDR2 is YNNKEL (reference sequence). The CDR3 is made up of 13 amino acids. The junction had 3 bases not matched to a gene; V was cut back by 2 bases and J by 5 bases. CDR3 amino acids: CASSQRQGDEQYF. The CDR3 DNA reads TGTGCCAGCAGCCAAAGGCAGGGGGACGAGCAGTACTTC.

The rearrangement joins TRBV10-2 to TRBJ2-7; D is perhaps TRBD1 or TRBD2 (6 bases each). The CDR3 has 13 amino acids. Trimming stripped 2 bases from V and 2 bases from J, with 7 bases between. Germline assignment: CDR1 WSHSY and CDR2 SAAADI. CDR3 amino acids: CASSEGGPYEQYF. The CDR3 DNA follows: TGCGCCAGCAGTGAGGGGGGGCCCTACGAGCAGTACTTC.

V is TRBV30 and J is TRBJ2-6, with 9 nucleotides matching TRBD1. V dropped 2 bases and J dropped 2; count of bases not matched to a gene: 4. The germline V gene has CDR1 GTSNPN and CDR2 SVGIG (reference sequence). CDR3 length: 16 amino acids. CDR3 amino acids: CAWSPTGGAGANVLTF. For the CDR3, the DNA is TGTGCCTGGAGTCCAACAGGGGGCGCTGGGGCCAACGTCCTGACTTTC.

This sequence joins TRBV6-6 and TRBJ2-3; D might be TRBD2 (7 bases). CDR3 length: 15 amino acids. The V gene's germline CDR1 is MNHNY and CDR2 SVGAGI (reference sequence). V lost 3 bases to trimming and J lost 5 bases, with 15 bases between them. CDR3 residues: CASSYPGGREDTQYF. The CDR3 DNA reads TGTGCCAGCAGTTATCCGGGGGGCCGCGAAGATACGCAGTATTTT.

The chain links TRBV14 to TRBJ1-2; D is perhaps TRBD1 (6 bases). The CDR3 contains 14 residues. The ends were cut back, 4 bases at V and 6 bases at J, with 15 bases in the middle. The germline V gene encodes CDR1 SGHDN and CDR2 FVKESK. The CDR3 DNA follows: TGTGCCAGCAGCCTACGGGGGGGGCTCAATGGCTACACCTTC. Encoded protein: CASSLRGGLNGYTF.